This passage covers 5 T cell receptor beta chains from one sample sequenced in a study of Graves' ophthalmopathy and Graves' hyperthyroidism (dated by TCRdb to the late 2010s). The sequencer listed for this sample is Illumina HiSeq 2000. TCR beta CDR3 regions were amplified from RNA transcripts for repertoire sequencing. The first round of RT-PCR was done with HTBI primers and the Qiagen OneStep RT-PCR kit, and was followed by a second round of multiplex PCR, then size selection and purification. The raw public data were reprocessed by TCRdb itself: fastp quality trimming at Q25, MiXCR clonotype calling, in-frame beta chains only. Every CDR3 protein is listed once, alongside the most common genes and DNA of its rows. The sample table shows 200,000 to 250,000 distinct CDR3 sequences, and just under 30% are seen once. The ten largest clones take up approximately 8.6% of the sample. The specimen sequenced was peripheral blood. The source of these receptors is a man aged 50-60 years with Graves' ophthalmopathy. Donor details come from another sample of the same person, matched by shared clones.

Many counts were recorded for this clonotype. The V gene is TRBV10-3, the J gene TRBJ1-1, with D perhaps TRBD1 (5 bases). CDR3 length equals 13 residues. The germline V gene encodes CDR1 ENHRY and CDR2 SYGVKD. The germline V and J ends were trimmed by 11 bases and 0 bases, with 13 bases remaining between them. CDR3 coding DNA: TGTGCCGCGGCAGGGCGGCTGAACACTGAAGCTTTCTTT. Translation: CAAAGRLNTEAFF.

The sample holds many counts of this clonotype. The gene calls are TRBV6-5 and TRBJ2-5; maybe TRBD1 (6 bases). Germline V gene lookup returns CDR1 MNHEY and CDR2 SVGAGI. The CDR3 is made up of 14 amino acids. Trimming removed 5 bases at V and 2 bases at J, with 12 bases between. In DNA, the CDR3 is TGTGCCAGCAGTACCTGGGACATACAAGAGACCCAGTACTTC. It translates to CASSTWDIQETQYF.

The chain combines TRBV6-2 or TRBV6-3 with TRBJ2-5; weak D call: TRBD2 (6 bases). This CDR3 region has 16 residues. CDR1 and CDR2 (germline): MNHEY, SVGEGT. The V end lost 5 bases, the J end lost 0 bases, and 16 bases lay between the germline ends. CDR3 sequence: CASSTDLVADQETQYF. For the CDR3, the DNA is TGTGCCAGCAGTACGGACCTTGTAGCGGACCAAGAGACCCAGTACTTC.

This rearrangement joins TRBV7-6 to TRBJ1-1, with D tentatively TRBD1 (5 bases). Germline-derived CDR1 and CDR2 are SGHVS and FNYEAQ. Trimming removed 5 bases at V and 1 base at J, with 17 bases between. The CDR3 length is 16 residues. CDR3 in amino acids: CASSLLPGLPNTEAFF. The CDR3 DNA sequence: TGTGCCAGCAGCCTTCTACCGGGACTGCCGAACACTGAAGCTTTCTTT.

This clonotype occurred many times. Here the CDR3 DNA reads TGCAGTGCAAGCCCGGGGCGTAGCAATCAGCCCCAGCATTTT. Translation: CSASPGRSNQPQHF. The chain couples TRBV20-1 to TRBJ1-5; perhaps TRBD1 as D (5 bases). Trimming removed 6 bases at V and 0 bases at J, with 12 bases between. Germline assignment: CDR1 DFQATT and CDR2 SNEGSKA (reference sequence). The CDR3 is 14 residues long.